The present T cell receptor beta chain was sequenced within a study of T cell responses to AZD1222 COVID-19 vaccine. Study-wide points: Donor demographics were predominantly white British with a female majority; clonal diversity may be underestimated. The peak T cell response came first, and repertoires were sampled only after it. Rises in breadth and depth of Spike-specific TCRs came after two AZD1222 doses.

The CDR3 extends over 18 amino acids. V was pared by 0 bases and J by 8 bases, with 23 bases between. CDR1 and CDR2 (germline): SGHRS, YFSETQ. This clone has a single count. Its antigen remains unknown. Using immunoSEQ multiplex PCR, the repertoire was profiled, and TCRdb retains in-frame clones only, with some absent. The sample lists fewer than 200,000 clones, 85% to 95% occurring once. The clonotype comes from an adult in good health. V usage is TRBV5-1 and J usage is TRBJ1-4; no reliable D call. The specimen comprised peripheral blood, sampled on day 0 of AZD1222 vaccination. The CDR3 is CASSLEGLGRVANEKLFF. As DNA, the CDR3 is TGCGCCAGCAGCTTGGAAGGCCTAGGGCGCGTGGCCAACGAAAAACTGTTTTTT.